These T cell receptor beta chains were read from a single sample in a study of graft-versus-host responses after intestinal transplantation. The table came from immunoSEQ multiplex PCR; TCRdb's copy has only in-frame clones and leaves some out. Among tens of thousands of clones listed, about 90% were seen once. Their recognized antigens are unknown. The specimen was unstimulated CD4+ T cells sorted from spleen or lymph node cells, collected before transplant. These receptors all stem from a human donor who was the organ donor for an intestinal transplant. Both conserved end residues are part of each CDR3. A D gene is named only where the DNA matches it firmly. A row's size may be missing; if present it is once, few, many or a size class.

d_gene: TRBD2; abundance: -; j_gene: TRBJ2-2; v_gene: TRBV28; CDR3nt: TGTGCCAGCGGGTCGACTAGCCGAGTCACCGGGGAGCTGTTTTTT; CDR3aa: CASGSTSRVTGELFF
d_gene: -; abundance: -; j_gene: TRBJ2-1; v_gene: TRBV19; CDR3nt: TGTGCCAGTAGTATAGATCTAAGCGGAGCCTACAATGAGCAGTTCTTC; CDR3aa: CASSIDLSGAYNEQFF
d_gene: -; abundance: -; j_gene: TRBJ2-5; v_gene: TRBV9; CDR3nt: TGTGCCAGCAGCGTGGGATACAGCACCCAAGAGACCCAGTACTTC; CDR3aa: CASSVGYSTQETQYF
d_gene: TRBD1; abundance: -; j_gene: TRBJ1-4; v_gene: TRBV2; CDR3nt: TGTGCCAGCACCCCTGGACAGGGCGGAGTTGAAAAACTGTTTTTT; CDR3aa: CASTPGQGGVEKLFF
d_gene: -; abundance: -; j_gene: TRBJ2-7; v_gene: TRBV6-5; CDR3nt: TGTGCCAGCAGACACCTACAGGGCTCCACCTACGAGCAGTACTTC; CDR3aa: CASRHLQGSTYEQYF
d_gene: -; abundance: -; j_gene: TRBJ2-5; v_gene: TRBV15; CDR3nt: TGTGCCACCAGCAGAGAAGGGTGGGAGTACTTC; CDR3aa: CATSREGWEYF
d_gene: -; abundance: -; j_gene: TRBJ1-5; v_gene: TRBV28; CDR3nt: TGTGCCAGCAGGAGCGGACAGCACAATCAGCCCCAGCATTTT; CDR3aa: CASRSGQHNQPQHF
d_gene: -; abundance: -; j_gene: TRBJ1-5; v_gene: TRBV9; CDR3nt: TGTGCCAGCAGCGTAGCTGTCGAGGGGAGGGGGGATCAGCCCCAGCATTTT; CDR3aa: CASSVAVEGRGDQPQHF
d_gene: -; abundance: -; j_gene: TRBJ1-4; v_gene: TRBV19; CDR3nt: TGTGCCAGTAGTATAGGAGGGACAACAACTAATGAAAAACTGTTTTTT; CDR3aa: CASSIGGTTTNEKLFF
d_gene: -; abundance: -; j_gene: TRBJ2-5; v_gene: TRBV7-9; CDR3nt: TGTGCCAGCAGCTTACAAGGGGCTGAGACCCAGTACTTC; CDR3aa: CASSLQGAETQYF
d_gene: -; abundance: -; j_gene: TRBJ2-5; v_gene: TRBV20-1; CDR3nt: TGCAGTGCTAGAGATAGGGAGACCCAGTACTTC; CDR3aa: CSARDRETQYF
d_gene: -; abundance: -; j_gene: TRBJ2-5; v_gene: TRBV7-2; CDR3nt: TGTGCCAGCAGCTACCACAGGGAAGAGACCCAGTACTTC; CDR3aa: CASSYHREETQYF
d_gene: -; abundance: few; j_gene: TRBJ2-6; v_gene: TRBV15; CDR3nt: TGTGCCACCAGCCCCGGCCGGAGCTCTGGGGCCAACGTCCTGACTTTC; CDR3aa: CATSPGRSSGANVLTF
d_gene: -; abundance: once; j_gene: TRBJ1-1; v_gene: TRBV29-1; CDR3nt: TGCAGCGTTGAAGATCGAATCGGGGGGTTAGCTTTCTTT; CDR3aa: CSVEDRIGGLAFF
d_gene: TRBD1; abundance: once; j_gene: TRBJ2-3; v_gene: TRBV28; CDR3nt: TGTGCCAGCAGTCTACAGGGGACCACAGATACGCAGTATTTT; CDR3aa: CASSLQGTTDTQYF
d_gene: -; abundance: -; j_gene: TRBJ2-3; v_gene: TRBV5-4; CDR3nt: TGTGCCAGCAGCTTGCGGGGGGCAACAGATACGCAGTATTTT; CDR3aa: CASSLRGATDTQYF
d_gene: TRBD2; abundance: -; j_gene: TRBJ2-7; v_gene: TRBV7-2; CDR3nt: TGTGCCAACAGCGTCGGACTAGCGGGAGTCTACGAGCAGTACTTC; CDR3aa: CANSVGLAGVYEQYF
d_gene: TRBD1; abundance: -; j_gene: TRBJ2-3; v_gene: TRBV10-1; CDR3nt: TGCGCCAGCAGTGACTCCGGGACAGGGAGCGGCACAGATACGCAGTATTTT; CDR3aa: CASSDSGTGSGTDTQYF
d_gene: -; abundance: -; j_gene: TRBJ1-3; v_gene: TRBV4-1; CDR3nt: TGCGCCAGCAGCCAAGTGGGGGGCCCCTCTGGAAACACCATATATTTT; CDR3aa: CASSQVGGPSGNTIYF
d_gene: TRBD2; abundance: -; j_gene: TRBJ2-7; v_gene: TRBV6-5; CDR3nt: TGTGCCAGCAGTACCCGAGCGGGAGGAAGTTACGAGCAGTACTTC; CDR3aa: CASSTRAGGSYEQYF
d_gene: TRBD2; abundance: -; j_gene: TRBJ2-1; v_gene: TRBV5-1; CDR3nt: TGCGCCAGCAGCTTGGCCACACTAGCGGGAGACAATGAGCAGTTCTTC; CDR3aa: CASSLATLAGDNEQFF
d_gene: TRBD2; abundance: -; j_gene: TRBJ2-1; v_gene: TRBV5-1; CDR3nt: TGCGCCAGCAGCTTGGTTCCCGGACTAGCGGGACCCTCCTATCTTTTCTTC; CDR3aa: CASSLVPGLAGPSYLFF
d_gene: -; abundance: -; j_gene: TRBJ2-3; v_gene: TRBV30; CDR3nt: TGTGCCTGGAGTCCGGGACCTTCGCAGTATTTT; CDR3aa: CAWSPGPSQYF
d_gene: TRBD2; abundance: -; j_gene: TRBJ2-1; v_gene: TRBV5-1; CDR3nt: TGCGCCAGCAGCATAGCGGGACTTGATAACTCCTACAATGAGCAGTTCTTC; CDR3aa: CASSIAGLDNSYNEQFF
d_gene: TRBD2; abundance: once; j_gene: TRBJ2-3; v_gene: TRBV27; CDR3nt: TGTGCCAGCAGTTTATCGTCGGGGACTAGAGCCCTCACAGATACGCAGTATTTT; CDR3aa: CASSLSSGTRALTDTQYF
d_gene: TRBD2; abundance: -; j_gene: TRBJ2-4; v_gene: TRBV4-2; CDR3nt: TGTGCCAGCAGCCAAGGGGGACTAGCGGGAGACGCCAAAAACATTCAGTACTTC; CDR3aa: CASSQGGLAGDAKNIQYF
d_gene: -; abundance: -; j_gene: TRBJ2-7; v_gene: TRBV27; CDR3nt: TGTGCCAGCAGTTCGTTCAGGGTTCGTGAGCAGTACTTC; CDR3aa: CASSSFRVREQYF
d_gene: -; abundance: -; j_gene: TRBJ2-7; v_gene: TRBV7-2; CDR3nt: TGTGCCAGCAGCTTAGGTCTGAGGACAGGGAGGGACTACGAGCAGTACTTC; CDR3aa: CASSLGLRTGRDYEQYF
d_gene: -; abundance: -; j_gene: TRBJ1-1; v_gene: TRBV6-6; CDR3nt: TGTGCCAGCAGTCCTAGCTGGCACACTGAAGCTTTCTTT; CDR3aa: CASSPSWHTEAFF
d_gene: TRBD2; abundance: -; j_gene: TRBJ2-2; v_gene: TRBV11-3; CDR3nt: TGTGCCAGCAGCTCCGGACTAGCGGGCACCGGGGAGCTGTTTTTT; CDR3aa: CASSSGLAGTGELFF
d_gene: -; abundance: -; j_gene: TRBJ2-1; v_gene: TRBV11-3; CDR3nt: TGTGCCAGCAGCCCCCTTTTGGCGAGTTACAATGAGCAGTTCTTC; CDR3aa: CASSPLLASYNEQFF